These T cell receptor beta chains were read from a single sample in a study of PD-L1 blockade in urothelial cancer. The assay was immunoSEQ multiplex PCR, and TCRdb's table has in-frame clones only and misses some. The sample yields tens of thousands of clones, around four fifths seen once. The sample consisted of PBMCs, taken around atezolizumab (anti-PD-L1) treatment. These receptor sequences come from a man aged 65-85 years with urothelial cancer. Each CDR3 is given with its conserved first and last residue. The order of the fields is J gene, D gene, CDR3 length, V gene, clone size, CDR3 DNA, CDR3 protein. A D gene is named only where the DNA matches it firmly. Rows give clone size only sometimes, using once, few, many, or a class for an expanded clone.

j_gene: TRBJ1-5
d_gene: .
len: 17
v_gene: TRBV28
abundance: .
CDR3nt: TGTGCCAGCAGCCCCCCGGCTCGGGGGTCCACCAATCAGCCCCAGCATTTT
CDR3aa: CASSPPARGSTNQPQHF

j_gene: TRBJ2-2
d_gene: .
len: 14
v_gene: TRBV11-2
abundance: .
CDR3nt: TGTGCCAGCAGCGGCCAGGGAAAGGTCGGGGAGCTGTTTTTT
CDR3aa: CASSGQGKVGELFF

j_gene: TRBJ1-2
d_gene: .
len: 12
v_gene: TRBV5-6
abundance: .
CDR3nt: TGTGCCAGCGGTGGCAGGGGTGGAGGCTACACCTTC
CDR3aa: CASGGRGGGYTF

j_gene: TRBJ2-2
d_gene: TRBD2
len: 15
v_gene: TRBV5-4
abundance: once
CDR3nt: TGTGCCAGCAGCCTTGGGGGACTAGCCCCCGGGGAGCTGTTTTTT
CDR3aa: CASSLGGLAPGELFF

j_gene: TRBJ1-5
d_gene: TRBD1
len: 16
v_gene: TRBV5-1
abundance: .
CDR3nt: TGCGCCAGCAGCGCGACAGGGGGCGGTTTTAATCAGCCCCAGCATTTT
CDR3aa: CASSATGGGFNQPQHF

j_gene: TRBJ2-2
d_gene: .
len: 13
v_gene: TRBV9
abundance: .
CDR3nt: TGTGCCAGCAGCGTTGCCGGGACCGGGGAGCTGTTTTTT
CDR3aa: CASSVAGTGELFF

j_gene: TRBJ2-6
d_gene: TRBD1
len: 18
v_gene: TRBV5-4
abundance: .
CDR3nt: TGTGCCAGCAGCTTGGACAGGGGTTCCCCCTCTGGGGCCAACGTCCTGACTTTC
CDR3aa: CASSLDRGSPSGANVLTF

j_gene: TRBJ1-3
d_gene: .
len: 16
v_gene: TRBV6-6
abundance: .
CDR3nt: TGTGCCAGCAGTTACTCGACACCGGGAGAAGGAAACACCATATATTTT
CDR3aa: CASSYSTPGEGNTIYF

j_gene: TRBJ1-1
d_gene: .
len: 13
v_gene: TRBV10-3
abundance: .
CDR3nt: TGTGCCATCTCCGGGAGGGGGGAGACTGAAGCTTTCTTT
CDR3aa: CAISGRGETEAFF

j_gene: TRBJ2-7
d_gene: .
len: 12
v_gene: TRBV7-9
abundance: once
CDR3nt: TGTGCCAGCACCCTGGGCCACTACGAGCAGTACTTC
CDR3aa: CASTLGHYEQYF

j_gene: TRBJ2-5
d_gene: .
len: 14
v_gene: TRBV27
abundance: .
CDR3nt: TGTGCCAGCAGTTTATGGGGGGTAGGAGAGACCCAGTACTTC
CDR3aa: CASSLWGVGETQYF

j_gene: TRBJ1-2
d_gene: TRBD1
len: 14
v_gene: TRBV28
abundance: .
CDR3nt: TGTGCCAGCAGTTTGGGACAGGGGAACTATGGCTACACCTTC
CDR3aa: CASSLGQGNYGYTF

j_gene: TRBJ2-3
d_gene: .
len: 17
v_gene: TRBV5-1
abundance: .
CDR3nt: TGCGCCAGCAGCTTATTGCCTAGCGATCCCTCCACAGATACGCAGTATTTT
CDR3aa: CASSLLPSDPSTDTQYF

j_gene: TRBJ2-7
d_gene: TRBD1
len: 15
v_gene: TRBV28
abundance: .
CDR3nt: TGTGCCAGCAGTTTCCCGACAGGGGTTACCTACGAGCAGTACTTC
CDR3aa: CASSFPTGVTYEQYF

j_gene: TRBJ2-1
d_gene: TRBD2
len: 15
v_gene: TRBV25-1
abundance: .
CDR3nt: TGTGCCAGCAGTCCCACGGGAGGGGGGTTGCATGAGCAGTTCTTC
CDR3aa: CASSPTGGGLHEQFF

j_gene: TRBJ2-7
d_gene: TRBD1
len: 12
v_gene: TRBV10-2
abundance: .
CDR3nt: TGCGCCAGCGGGACAGGTCTCTACGAGCAGTACTTC
CDR3aa: CASGTGLYEQYF

j_gene: TRBJ2-5
d_gene: .
len: 13
v_gene: TRBV11-2
abundance: .
CDR3nt: TGTGCCAGCAGCTTAGGCCCCTCCGGGGTCTTGTACTTC
CDR3aa: CASSLGPSGVLYF

j_gene: TRBJ2-3
d_gene: TRBD1
len: 17
v_gene: TRBV28
abundance: .
CDR3nt: TGTGCCAGCAGTTTGAGGGGTTTCGGACAGGGTGGAGATACGCAGTATTTT
CDR3aa: CASSLRGFGQGGDTQYF

j_gene: TRBJ2-4
d_gene: TRBD1
len: 17
v_gene: TRBV27
abundance: few
CDR3nt: TGTGCCAGCAGTTTAATGTTAGGGGGCGCAGCCAAAAACATTCAGTACTTC
CDR3aa: CASSLMLGGAAKNIQYF

j_gene: TRBJ1-2
d_gene: TRBD1
len: 13
v_gene: TRBV7-2
abundance: once
CDR3nt: TGTGCCAGCAGCTTCGACAGGGACACAGGCTACACCTTC
CDR3aa: CASSFDRDTGYTF

j_gene: TRBJ2-5
d_gene: .
len: 11
v_gene: TRBV19
abundance: .
CDR3nt: TGTGCCAGTATGGCTAGGGAGACCCAGTACTTC
CDR3aa: CASMARETQYF

j_gene: TRBJ2-7
d_gene: TRBD1
len: 13
v_gene: TRBV6-5
abundance: .
CDR3nt: TGTGCCAGCCGCCGGGACAGGGGGTCGGAGCAGTACTTC
CDR3aa: CASRRDRGSEQYF

j_gene: TRBJ2-1
d_gene: TRBD1
len: 16
v_gene: TRBV10-2
abundance: .
CDR3nt: TGCGCCAGCAGTGAGTCGTTAAGGGACAGGCGGGATGAGCAGTTCTTC
CDR3aa: CASSESLRDRRDEQFF

j_gene: TRBJ2-7
d_gene: .
len: 13
v_gene: TRBV5-1
abundance: .
CDR3nt: TGCGCCAGCAGCTTTCAGGGTTCGGGCGAGCAGTACTTC
CDR3aa: CASSFQGSGEQYF

j_gene: TRBJ2-7
d_gene: TRBD1
len: 13
v_gene: TRBV7-2
abundance: .
CDR3nt: TGTGCCAGCAGCTTACGACAGGGGGTCGAGCAGTACTTC
CDR3aa: CASSLRQGVEQYF

j_gene: TRBJ2-1
d_gene: TRBD1
len: 15
v_gene: TRBV18
abundance: once
CDR3nt: TGTGCCAGCTCACCGACAGGGGTGGTAGACAATGAGCAGTTCTTC
CDR3aa: CASSPTGVVDNEQFF

j_gene: TRBJ1-2
d_gene: TRBD1
len: 15
v_gene: TRBV6-1
abundance: .
CDR3nt: TGTGCCAGCAGAACCCGGGACAGGGTCATCTATGGCTACACCTTC
CDR3aa: CASRTRDRVIYGYTF

j_gene: TRBJ2-5
d_gene: TRBD1
len: 15
v_gene: TRBV18
abundance: .
CDR3nt: TGTGCCAGCTCCCTGGGACAGGGATTGGAAGAGACCCAGTACTTC
CDR3aa: CASSLGQGLEETQYF

j_gene: TRBJ1-5
d_gene: .
len: 13
v_gene: TRBV6-1
abundance: .
CDR3nt: TGTGCCAGCAGGTTTTATAGCAATCAGCCCCAGCATTTT
CDR3aa: CASRFYSNQPQHF

j_gene: TRBJ1-5
d_gene: .
len: 15
v_gene: TRBV6-1
abundance: .
CDR3nt: TGTGCCAGCAGTGAACAGGGCCCTTCTAATCAGCCCCAGCATTTT
CDR3aa: CASSEQGPSNQPQHF

j_gene: TRBJ1-5
d_gene: .
len: 15
v_gene: TRBV19
abundance: .
CDR3nt: TGTGCCAGTCAAAGGAGAGAAATCATTAGTCAGCCCCAGCATTTT
CDR3aa: CASQRREIISQPQHF

j_gene: TRBJ2-6
d_gene: TRBD2
len: 17
v_gene: TRBV5-1
abundance: few
CDR3nt: TGCGCCAGCAGCTTGAGACTAGCGGGAGTTGGGGCCAACGTCCTGACTTTC
CDR3aa: CASSLRLAGVGANVLTF

j_gene: TRBJ2-7
d_gene: .
len: 14
v_gene: TRBV9
abundance: once
CDR3nt: TGTGCCAGCAGCGTAGGGACAGAGACCTACGAGCAGTACTTC
CDR3aa: CASSVGTETYEQYF

j_gene: TRBJ2-2
d_gene: TRBD1
len: 16
v_gene: TRBV28
abundance: .
CDR3nt: TGTGCCAGCAGTTTATGGGGACAGGCGAACACCGGGGAGCTGTTTTTT
CDR3aa: CASSLWGQANTGELFF

j_gene: TRBJ2-7
d_gene: TRBD1
len: 14
v_gene: TRBV5-4
abundance: .
CDR3nt: TGTGCCAGCAGCTTGCGGACAGGGGGCAGCGAGCAGTACTTC
CDR3aa: CASSLRTGGSEQYF

j_gene: TRBJ1-1
d_gene: .
len: 15
v_gene: TRBV7-9
abundance: .
CDR3nt: TGTGCCAGCAGCCCAAAATACAGGGTGAACACTGAAGCTTTCTTT
CDR3aa: CASSPKYRVNTEAFF

j_gene: TRBJ2-5
d_gene: .
len: 14
v_gene: TRBV11-2
abundance: .
CDR3nt: TGTGCCAGCAGCTTTAATAGTGGCCAAGAGACCCAGTACTTC
CDR3aa: CASSFNSGQETQYF

j_gene: TRBJ2-7
d_gene: .
len: 17
v_gene: TRBV28
abundance: few
CDR3nt: TGTGCCAGCAGTTTATTGGGGTCTGGGACATACATTCATAAGCAGTACTTC
CDR3aa: CASSLLGSGTYIHKQYF

j_gene: TRBJ2-4
d_gene: .
len: 15
v_gene: TRBV28
abundance: .
CDR3nt: TGTGCCAGCAGTTTGGAGGGCGCGGCCAAAAACATTCAGTACTTC
CDR3aa: CASSLEGAAKNIQYF

j_gene: TRBJ1-1
d_gene: TRBD1
len: 14
v_gene: TRBV6-5
abundance: .
CDR3nt: TGTGCCAGCAGTAGGGGACAGGGAAGCACTGAAGCTTTCTTT
CDR3aa: CASSRGQGSTEAFF

j_gene: TRBJ1-5
d_gene: .
len: 16
v_gene: TRBV6-4
abundance: .
CDR3nt: TGTGCCAGCAGTTTTAGGACAGAATATAGCAATCAGCCCCAGCATTTT
CDR3aa: CASSFRTEYSNQPQHF

j_gene: TRBJ2-7
d_gene: TRBD2
len: 17
v_gene: TRBV19
abundance: .
CDR3nt: TGTGCCAGTAGTCTACGGGGTAGCGGGAGCGTAAGGTACGAGCAGTACTTC
CDR3aa: CASSLRGSGSVRYEQYF